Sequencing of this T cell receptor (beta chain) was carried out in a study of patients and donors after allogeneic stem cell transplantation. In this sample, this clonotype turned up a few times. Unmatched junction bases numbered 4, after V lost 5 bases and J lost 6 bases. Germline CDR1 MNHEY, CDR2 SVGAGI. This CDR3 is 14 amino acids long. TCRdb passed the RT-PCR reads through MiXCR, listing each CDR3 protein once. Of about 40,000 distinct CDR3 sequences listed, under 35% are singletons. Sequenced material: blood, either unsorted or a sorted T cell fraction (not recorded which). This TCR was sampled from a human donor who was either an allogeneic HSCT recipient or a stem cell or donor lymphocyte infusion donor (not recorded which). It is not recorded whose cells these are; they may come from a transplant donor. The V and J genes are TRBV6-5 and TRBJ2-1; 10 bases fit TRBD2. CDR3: CASSLGTSVNEQFF. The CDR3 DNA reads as TGTGCCAGCAGTCTCGGGACTAGCGTCAATGAGCAGTTCTTC.